This TCR beta chain was retrieved from a study of identical twins. Study-wide points: These conclusions were based on statistical analysis (cross-sectional, not following the same donors). There is a chance that invariant MAIT and iNKT cells partially muddied zero-insertion analyses.

This clonotype turned up a few times. Its antigen is unknown. Unique molecular identifiers were in the cDNA, with template-switch universal primer binding. TCRdb called the 5' RACE reads again in MiXCR, with one record for every CDR3 protein. The profile shows about 890,000 distinct CDR3 sequences, roughly an eighth of them singletons. The CDR3 contains 15 residues. Trimming pared 1 base from V and 0 bases from J, leaving 8 bases between. CDR1 and CDR2 from the germline V gene are MGHRA and YSYEKL. This sample was also put to use in a study of yellow fever vaccine responses in identical twins.

Sequencing input: PBMCs. The chain joins TRBV4-1 to TRBJ2-3, with D maybe TRBD2 (5 bases). This clonotype was sampled from a woman aged 18 to 35 in good health. CDR3 bases: TGCGCCAGCAGCCAAGTCAGGACTAGCACAGATACGCAGTATTTT. Its protein product is CASSQVRTSTDTQYF.